The 15 T cell receptor beta chains below come from one sample, sequenced in a study of blood T cell repertoires in COVID-19. Sequencing used immunoSEQ multiplex PCR; TCRdb keeps in-frame clones, though not all of them. The sample consists of roughly 230,000 clones, 70% to 90% of them appearing once. Sequenced input: peripheral blood. These receptors all come from a woman aged 60 to 75 with active or convalescent COVID-19.

Concerning this clone itself: Other nucleotide sequences in the sample specify the same CDR3. The chain has TRBV9 and TRBJ1-1, with 7 positions matching TRBD1. After removal of 4 bases from V and 2 bases from J, the junction contained 5 bases not matched to a gene. This CDR3 has 14 residues. Germline V gene lookup returns CDR1 SGDLS and CDR2 YYNGEE. DNA for the CDR3: TGTGCCAGCAGCCCTCGACAGGGAAACACTGAAGCTTTCTTT. Translation gives CASSPRQGNTEAFF.

This chain links TRBV5-1 with TRBJ2-1; 11 nucleotides match TRBD1. From germline, CDR1 is SGHRS and CDR2 YFSETQ. J was trimmed by 10 bases and V by 4 bases; bases with no gene match: 10. This CDR3 is built from 15 residues. The CDR3, as DNA: TGCGCCAGCAGCCCCGAGGACAGGGGGCGGCAGGAGCAGTTCTTC. This encodes CASSPEDRGRQEQFF.

The chain couples TRBV23-1 to TRBJ1-2; D remains unclear. TRBV23-1 is classed as an ORF, of uncertain function. V was trimmed by 8 bases and J by 1 base, leaving 8 bases between them. CDR3 length: 12 amino acids. As DNA, the CDR3 is TGCGCCAGCGCCAGGCTTAACTATGGCTACACCTTC. Protein product: CASARLNYGYTF.

This clone was detected once. The CDR3 nucleotides read TGTGCCAGCAGCTTGGCCCAGCGGAGGAGCACAGATACGCAGTATTTT. It specifies CASSLAQRRSTDTQYF. This chain uses TRBV5-4 with TRBJ2-3; a possible D gene is TRBD2 (5 bases). The germline gives CDR1 SGHNT, CDR2 YYREEE (reference sequence). This CDR3 contains 16 residues. V was trimmed by 0 bases and J by 0 bases, leaving 11 bases between them.

V is TRBV2 and J is TRBJ2-6, with a tentative D call TRBD2 (5 bases). Germline CDR1 reads SNHLY; CDR2 reads FYNNEI. This CDR3 has 16 residues. Trimming removed 4 bases from V and 1 base from J, with 11 bases in between. The CDR3 DNA follows: TGTGCCAGCAGTGGGGAGTGGGTATCTGGGGCCAACGTCCTGACTTTC. Its protein product is CASSGEWVSGANVLTF.

The V call is TRBV19, the J call TRBJ2-3; the D is unclear. Trimming took 3 bases from V and 2 from J, leaving 9 bases between them. Germline V lookup: CDR1 LNHDA, CDR2 SQIVND (reference sequence). CDR3 length: 14 residues. The CDR3 loop is CASSMGSDTDTQYF. Written as DNA, the CDR3 is TGTGCCAGTAGTATGGGCAGTGACACAGATACGCAGTATTTT.

The chain combines TRBV5-1 with TRBJ1-1; the D gene is possibly TRBD1 (5 bases). Trimming stripped 0 bases from V and 10 bases from J, with 16 bases between. The germline gives CDR1 SGHRS, CDR2 YFSETQ. The CDR3 consists of 14 residues. In DNA, the CDR3 is TGCGCCAGCAGCTTGGACCCGGGGGGAAGTGGAGCTTTCTTT. This translates into CASSLDPGGSGAFF.

The V call is TRBV7-2, the J call TRBJ2-3; the D gene is possibly TRBD1 (6 bases). Trimming removed 5 bases from V and 3 bases from J, with 9 bases in between. This CDR3 spans 13 amino acids. Per germline, CDR1 SGHTA and CDR2 FQGNSA. The CDR3 loop reads CASSLDRTDTQYF. DNA for the CDR3: TGTGCCAGCAGCCTTGACAGGACAGATACGCAGTATTTT.

V is TRBV15 and J is TRBJ2-1; 10 nucleotides agree with TRBD2. The CDR3 loop spans 16 amino acids. Trimming took 0 bases from V and 10 from J; bases not matched to a gene: 9. The V gene's germline CDR1 is LNHNV and CDR2 YYDKDF (reference sequence). The CDR3 protein is CATSRDRASGSVEQFF. The CDR3 bases are TGTGCCACCAGCAGAGATCGCGCTAGCGGGAGTGTCGAGCAGTTCTTC.

The chain joins TRBV10-2 to TRBJ1-2; no clear D gene. CDR1 WSHSY and CDR2 SAAADI come from the germline V gene. V lost 3 bases and J lost 4, with 6 bases in between. CDR3 size: 12 residues. The chain's CDR3 is CASSEQIYGYTF. CDR3 sequence (DNA): TGCGCCAGCAGTGAACAGATCTATGGCTACACCTTC.

In its sample, this clone was seen a few times. The same CDR3 can be traced to other DNA sequences in this sample. J is TRBJ2-5 and V is TRBV5-4, with a possible D match to TRBD1 (6 bases). V was cut by 0 bases and J by 1 base, with 10 bases left in between. The germline gives CDR1 SGHNT, CDR2 YYREEE (reference sequence). The CDR3 totals 15 residues. The CDR3 sequence is CASSLDPDSQETQYF. The CDR3 DNA sequence: TGTGCCAGCAGCTTGGACCCGGACAGCCAAGAGACCCAGTACTTC.

Worth noting for this clone: One end of the junction does not line up with germline, which may come from a read error. This chain links TRBV11-2 with TRBJ1-4; D gene uncertain. Germline CDR1 SGHAT, CDR2 FQNNGV. The CDR3 runs 14 residues. This chain's CDR3 is CASSTMRAGVDCEF. DNA of the CDR3: TGTGCCAGCAGCACCATGCGGGCCGGAGTCGACTGTGAATTT.

V gene TRBV5-6 combines with J gene TRBJ1-1, with a possible D match to TRBD1 (5 bases). The CDR3 sequence is 16 residues long. V lost 3 bases and J lost 1, with 16 bases in between. CDR1 is SGHDT, CDR2 YYEEEE, per germline. In DNA, the CDR3 is TGTGCCAGCAGCTCCTCTCCCCAGGGCTGGAACACTGAAGCTTTCTTT. This translates into CASSSSPQGWNTEAFF.

This clone was observed a few times. V and J are TRBV18 and TRBJ1-2; 8 bases match TRBD1. This CDR3 contains 17 residues. CDR1 is KGHSH and CDR2 is LQKENI in the germline V gene. V shed 2 bases, J shed 2 bases, and the junction held 10 bases outside the gene matches. The chain's CDR3 is CASSPEARTGSNYGYTF. CDR3 in DNA: TGTGCCAGCTCACCAGAGGCGAGGACAGGGTCCAACTATGGCTACACCTTC.

The chain carries TRBV11-3 and TRBJ2-5, with D unclear. CDR1 is SGHNT and CDR2 is YENEEA in the germline V gene. Deletions cut 1 base from V and 3 bases from J, with 18 bases between. The CDR3 spans 17 residues. DNA of the CDR3: TGTGCCAGCAGCTTAGTCTTCCAGGCGCGTTCGAAAGAGACCCAGTACTTC. Its protein product is CASSLVFQARSKETQYF. Together with reference TRBV11-3 and TRBJ2-5, the CDR3 gives the full variable domain: EAGVVQSPRYKIIEKKQPVAFWCNPISGHNTLYWYLQNLGQGPELLIRYENEEAVDDSQLPKDRFSAERLKGVDSTLKIQPAELGDSAVYLCASSLVFQARSKETQYFGPGTRLLVL.